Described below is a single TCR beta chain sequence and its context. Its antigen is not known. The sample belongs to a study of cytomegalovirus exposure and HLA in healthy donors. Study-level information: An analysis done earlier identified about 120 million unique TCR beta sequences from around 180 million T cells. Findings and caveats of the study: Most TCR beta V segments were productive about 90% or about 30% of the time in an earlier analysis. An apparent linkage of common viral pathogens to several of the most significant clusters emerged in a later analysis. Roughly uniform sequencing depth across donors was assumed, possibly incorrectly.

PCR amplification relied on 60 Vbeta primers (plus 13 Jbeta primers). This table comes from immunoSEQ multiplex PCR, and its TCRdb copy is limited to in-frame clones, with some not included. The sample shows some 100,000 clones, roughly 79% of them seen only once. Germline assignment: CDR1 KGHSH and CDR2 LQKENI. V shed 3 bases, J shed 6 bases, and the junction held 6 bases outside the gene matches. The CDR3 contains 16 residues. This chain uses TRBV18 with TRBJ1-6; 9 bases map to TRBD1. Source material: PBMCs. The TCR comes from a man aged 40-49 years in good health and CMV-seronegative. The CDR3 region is CASSPTGGEGNSPLHF. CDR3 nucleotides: TGTGCCAGCTCACCCACAGGGGGCGAGGGTAATTCACCCCTCCACTTT.